This T cell receptor beta chain was obtained from a study of CD8 T cells in ankylosing spondylitis. TCRdb reanalysed the 5' RACE reads using MiXCR and keeps one entry per CDR3 protein. Among roughly 240,000 distinct CDR3 sequences, over 7% were seen once, and the ten largest hold roughly 4.9%. CDR3 length equals 12 residues. The germline V gene encodes CDR1 SGHTA and CDR2 FQGNSA. The V and J ends lost 1 base and 8 bases respectively, with 5 bases between them. The source of this sequence is a female donor with ankylosing spondylitis or in good health (not recorded which). The chain has TRBV7-2 and TRBJ1-4; no clear D gene. The sequenced sample was blood, either unsorted or a sorted T cell fraction (not recorded which). The CDR3 spells CASSLGREKLFF. CDR3 DNA: TGTGCCAGCAGCTTAGGGCGCGAAAAACTGTTTTTT.